This record concerns one T cell receptor beta chain sequence. Its antigen is as yet unknown. The sample is drawn from a study of T cell responses to AZD1222 COVID-19 vaccine. General study results and limits: Among spike-specific TCRs, nearly half reportedly target unmutated variant regions. Vaccine-related CD4 TCRs covered spike, predominating at 160-218 and 743-854. Repertoires were sampled only after the peak T cell response.

Sequencing was performed with immunoSEQ multiplex PCR; in TCRdb, only in-frame clones are kept and a portion is missing. This table has over 95,000 clones, 70% to 90% appearing once. The sample was peripheral blood, taken on day 0 of AZD1222 vaccination. This clonotype originated in an adult in good health.

The chain's CDR3 is CAWDRGRLDYNYGYTF. The CDR3 nucleotides read TGTGCCTGGGACAGGGGGCGACTAGACTATAACTATGGCTACACCTTC. This chain uses TRBV30 with TRBJ1-2, with TRBD1 matching over 10 bases. The ends lost 5 bases at V and 1 base at J; junction bases unmatched: 10. The germline V gene encodes CDR1 GTSNPN and CDR2 SVGIG (reference sequence). The CDR3 consists of 16 residues.